This T cell receptor (beta chain) was identified in a study of cytomegalovirus exposure and HLA in healthy donors. Regarding the study as a whole: TCR beta V- and J-gene trimming was later associated with a missense DCLRE1C variant. Among TCR sequences, most were rare, though some public TCRs appeared in many donors. According to an earlier analysis, most TCR beta V segments yielded productive rearrangements about 87% or about 30% of the time.

The germline gives CDR1 SGHRS, CDR2 YFSETQ. V shed 0 bases and J 7 bases; nucleotides not matched to a gene: 10. This CDR3 comprises 17 residues. A multiplex PCR was run with 60 Vbeta primers and 13 Jbeta primers. This table comes from immunoSEQ multiplex PCR, and its TCRdb copy is limited to in-frame clones, with some not included. The sample shows roughly 130,000 clones, around 72% of them seen only once. In regard to this clone: The target antigen is unknown.

J is TRBJ2-7 and V is TRBV5-1; 13 positions agree with TRBD2. This clonotype originated in a middle-aged woman in good health and CMV-seronegative. Sequenced: PBMCs. CDR3 in amino acids: CASSLVPLAGGFTEQYF. The CDR3 nucleotides are TGCGCCAGCAGCTTGGTACCACTAGCGGGGGGGTTCACGGAGCAGTACTTC.